The T cell receptor beta chain described here comes from a study of CD8+CD57+ T cells in acquired aplastic anemia. Findings of the study overall: The number of CD8+ CDR3 sequences shared by patients and controls was approximately 30.

Germline V lookup: CDR1 GTSNPN, CDR2 SVGIG (reference sequence). The CDR3 length is 13 residues. V was cut by 2 bases and J by 5 bases, with 12 bases left in between. In this sample, this clonotype turned up a few times. Its target is not known. Genomic DNA constituted the template upon which TCR beta VDJ and CDR3 profiling was performed. In TCRdb, the reads were re-called with MiXCR into one record per CDR3 protein. Of under 200,000 distinct CDR3 sequences in the sample, less than 60% are singletons; the top ten hold roughly 3.1%. Sequenced patients had shown CD8+CD57+ cell expansion by flow cytometry. Severe acquired aplastic anemia was present in every patient. Patients had not yet gotten any therapy when their blood was taken for sampling.

The V call is TRBV30, the J call TRBJ2-5; a weak D match, TRBD1 (6 bases). The sequence was obtained from a human donor with aplastic anemia. Input material: sorted CD4+, CD8+, or CD8+CD57+ T cells (not recorded which) from PBMCs. The DNA of the CDR3 is TGTGCCTGGAGTCCAGGGGCCCTGGAGACCCAGTACTTC. The encoded protein is CAWSPGALETQYF.